This entry concerns a single T cell receptor beta chain. This sample stems from a study of shared clonotypes between healthy human individuals. This CDR3 contains 15 residues. Per germline, CDR1 SGHDT and CDR2 YYEEEE. The V gene lost 4 bases and the J gene lost 1 base, with 12 bases spanning the gap. Generated by immunoSEQ multiplex PCR, the TCRdb table keeps only in-frame clones and is missing some. The repertoire consists of about 2.1 million clones, with roughly 91% occurring once and the leading ten covering roughly 1.8%. Terminally differentiated effector memory CD45RA+ cells were left out of the naive CD8 fraction, which was CD45RO-negative and positively selected for CCR7.

The chain carries TRBV5-6 and TRBJ2-1; TRBD1 is a possible D gene (6 bases). The source is a young man in good health. Some clones in this sample may be carry-over from other donors' samples. The material sequenced was naive CD8+ T cells from PBMCs. CDR3 region: CASSLPRGSYNEQFF. DNA of the CDR3: TGTGCCAGCAGCCTGCCGAGGGGGTCCTACAATGAGCAGTTCTTC.